This T cell receptor (beta chain) was sequenced during a study of identical twins. This clonotype was seen many times. CDR1 and CDR2 from the germline V gene are ENHRY and SYGVKD. Trimming removed 0 bases at V and 6 bases at J, with 8 bases between. The CDR3 length is 13 residues. A template switching step contributed a universal primer site, while unique molecular identifiers were present in the cDNA. TCRdb ran MiXCR on the 5' RACE reads and lists one entry per CDR3 protein. The sample has 1.5 million or so distinct CDR3 sequences; more than 30% are singletons. This receptor was taken from a newborn girl in good health. The J gene is TRBJ2-5, the V gene TRBV10-3; D gene uncertain. Sequencing used cord blood. CDR3 nucleotide sequence: TGTGCCATCAGTGAGTCGAAGCTACAGACCCAGTACTTC. Translated: CAISESKLQTQYF.